The present TCR beta chain was sequenced within a study of T cells in localized non-small cell lung cancer. The germline V gene encodes CDR1 LNHNV and CDR2 YYDKDF (reference sequence). There are 14 residues in the CDR3. Trimming at V came to 3 bases and at J to 5 bases, leaving 5 bases not matched to a gene. Assay used: immunoSEQ multiplex PCR; TCRdb lists only in-frame clones, some missing. The sample has roughly 16,000 clones; 70% to 90% are singletons. This clone has a single count. The chain has TRBV15 and TRBJ2-7; 9 bases agree with TRBD1. This receptor was taken from a male donor at least 60 years old with stage I lung adenocarcinoma. Here the sequenced sample was peripheral blood, taken before any cancer treatment. The CDR3 DNA reads as TGTGCCACCAGCAGCCCGACAGGGGGTCACGAGCAGTACTTC. It yields the protein CATSSPTGGHEQYF. Together with reference TRBV15 and TRBJ2-7, the CDR3 gives the full variable domain: DAMVIQNPRYQVTQFGKPVTLSCSQTLNHNVMYWYQQKSSQAPKLLFHYYDKDFNNEADTPDNFQSRRPNTSFCFLDIRSPGLGDTAMYLCATSSPTGGHEQYFGPGTRLTVT.